This is a list of T cell receptor beta chains from one sample in a study of OX40 agonist ivuxolimab in advanced cancers. Measured with immunoSEQ multiplex PCR; TCRdb has only the in-frame clones, and not every one. The profile shows tens of thousands of clones, roughly 80% of them singletons. The sequenced sample was CD4+ or CD8+ T cells sorted from blood, obtained in a trial of the OX40 agonist ivuxolimab. These receptors were obtained from an adult with an advanced solid tumor such as melanoma, head and neck, liver or kidney cancer. Each CDR3 is given with its conserved first and last residue. The D gene is left open where the match is weak. Where a row states a size, it is once, few, many or the class of an expanded clone; other rows omit it.

clone_size: -; v_call: TRBV6-5; j_call: TRBJ2-1; d_call: -; cdr3_nt: TGTGCCAGCCTGGGAGGGACAGGCGGTGAGCAGTTCTTC; cdr3_aa: CASLGGTGGEQFF
clone_size: -; v_call: TRBV27; j_call: TRBJ2-1; d_call: TRBD1; cdr3_nt: TGTGCCAGCAGTCCCCCCGGGACAGGGGGCTACAATGAGCAGTTCTTC; cdr3_aa: CASSPPGTGGYNEQFF
clone_size: -; v_call: TRBV6-1; j_call: TRBJ1-6; d_call: -; cdr3_nt: TGTGCCAGCAGTATACAGGGAGAGTCACCCCTCCACTTT; cdr3_aa: CASSIQGESPLHF
clone_size: once; v_call: TRBV2; j_call: TRBJ2-6; d_call: -; cdr3_nt: TGTGCCAGCAGTGAGGTAGCGGTGGGGGCCAACGTCCTGACTTTC; cdr3_aa: CASSEVAVGANVLTF
clone_size: -; v_call: TRBV7-8; j_call: TRBJ1-2; d_call: TRBD1; cdr3_nt: TGTGCCAGCAGCCTACGACAGGGAGGGAACTATGGCTACACCTTC; cdr3_aa: CASSLRQGGNYGYTF
clone_size: -; v_call: TRBV16; j_call: TRBJ1-2; d_call: TRBD1; cdr3_nt: TGTGCCAGCAGCCTCCGACAGGGGAGTTTTGGTGGCTACACCTTC; cdr3_aa: CASSLRQGSFGGYTF
clone_size: -; v_call: TRBV18; j_call: TRBJ1-6; d_call: -; cdr3_nt: TGTGCCAGCTCACCACCCGACAGGTTGAATTCACCCCTCCACTTT; cdr3_aa: CASSPPDRLNSPLHF
clone_size: -; v_call: TRBV15; j_call: TRBJ2-3; d_call: TRBD2; cdr3_nt: TGTGCCACCAGCAGATCCAATAGCGGGGGGGCCTCCGATACGCAGTATTTT; cdr3_aa: CATSRSNSGGASDTQYF
clone_size: -; v_call: TRBV7-2; j_call: TRBJ2-7; d_call: -; cdr3_nt: TGTGCCAGCACCACCATGCCGGGGGCGAGCGAGCAGTACTTC; cdr3_aa: CASTTMPGASEQYF
clone_size: -; v_call: TRBV13; j_call: TRBJ2-3; d_call: TRBD2; cdr3_nt: TGTGCCAGCAGCCCATCGTCGGCGCGGGGGGGCCGCACAGATACGCAGTATTTT; cdr3_aa: CASSPSSARGGRTDTQYF
clone_size: once; v_call: TRBV4-1; j_call: TRBJ1-6; d_call: -; cdr3_nt: TGCGCCAGCAGCCAAGATCAGGACGGCAACTATAATTCACCCCTCCACTTT; cdr3_aa: CASSQDQDGNYNSPLHF
clone_size: -; v_call: TRBV27; j_call: TRBJ1-3; d_call: -; cdr3_nt: TGTGCCAGCAGTACTCACAGGGAAGCAGGCTCTGGAAACACCATATATTTT; cdr3_aa: CASSTHREAGSGNTIYF
clone_size: -; v_call: TRBV28; j_call: TRBJ1-1; d_call: -; cdr3_nt: TGTGCCAGCAGTTTCCCGGGGCGGCCGAACACTGAAGCTTTCTTT; cdr3_aa: CASSFPGRPNTEAFF
clone_size: -; v_call: TRBV10-3; j_call: TRBJ1-2; d_call: -; cdr3_nt: TGTGCCATCAGTGATCCATCCGCGTCCTATGGCTACACCTTC; cdr3_aa: CAISDPSASYGYTF
clone_size: -; v_call: TRBV5-1; j_call: TRBJ1-5; d_call: -; cdr3_nt: TGCGCCAGCAGCGCTGGGGAGGGGGGCAATCAGCCCCAGCATTTT; cdr3_aa: CASSAGEGGNQPQHF
clone_size: once; v_call: TRBV5-1; j_call: TRBJ2-1; d_call: -; cdr3_nt: TGCGCCAGCAGCGCAGGGCGGGACATTGGTTACAATGAGCAGTTCTTC; cdr3_aa: CASSAGRDIGYNEQFF
clone_size: -; v_call: TRBV19; j_call: TRBJ2-1; d_call: TRBD1; cdr3_nt: TGTGCCAGTAGTATAAGTCGTGGACAGGGAACCCGTAATGAGCAGTTCTTC; cdr3_aa: CASSISRGQGTRNEQFF
clone_size: -; v_call: TRBV6-6; j_call: TRBJ1-1; d_call: TRBD1; cdr3_nt: TGTGCCAGCAGTGCTGCGACAGGGGGATATACTGAAGCTTTCTTT; cdr3_aa: CASSAATGGYTEAFF
clone_size: -; v_call: TRBV7-9; j_call: TRBJ1-4; d_call: -; cdr3_nt: TGTGCCAGCAGCTTACTCAGGTTTCGAGCAACTAATGAAAAACTGTTTTTT; cdr3_aa: CASSLLRFRATNEKLFF
clone_size: -; v_call: TRBV28; j_call: TRBJ1-2; d_call: -; cdr3_nt: TGTGCCAGCAGTTTCGGGGCAGGAATAGCTAACTATGGCTACACCTTC; cdr3_aa: CASSFGAGIANYGYTF
clone_size: once; v_call: TRBV23-1; j_call: TRBJ1-5; d_call: -; cdr3_nt: TGCGCCAGCAGTCGACGTCGCAATCAGCCCCAGCATTTT; cdr3_aa: CASSRRRNQPQHF
clone_size: few; v_call: TRBV2; j_call: TRBJ1-1; d_call: -; cdr3_nt: TGTGCCAGCAGTGAAGCGCCTTCAGGCCGCACTGAAGCTTTCTTT; cdr3_aa: CASSEAPSGRTEAFF
clone_size: -; v_call: TRBV30; j_call: TRBJ2-5; d_call: -; cdr3_nt: TGTGCCTGGTCGGCCTTTCCCGAGACCCAGTACTTC; cdr3_aa: CAWSAFPETQYF
clone_size: -; v_call: TRBV7-3; j_call: TRBJ2-1; d_call: TRBD2; cdr3_nt: TGTGCCAGCGCGAGCGGGGGGGAACCCTACAATGAGCAGTTCTTC; cdr3_aa: CASASGGEPYNEQFF
clone_size: -; v_call: TRBV6-5; j_call: TRBJ2-7; d_call: TRBD1; cdr3_nt: TGTGCCAGCAGTGCGCCCGGGACAGGGGACTACGAGCAGTACTTC; cdr3_aa: CASSAPGTGDYEQYF
clone_size: -; v_call: TRBV7-2; j_call: TRBJ2-1; d_call: -; cdr3_nt: TGTGCCAGCAGCTTTCCCGGGAACCACAATGAGCAGTTCTTC; cdr3_aa: CASSFPGNHNEQFF
clone_size: -; v_call: TRBV5-4; j_call: TRBJ2-1; d_call: -; cdr3_nt: TGTGCCAGCAGCTTTGGTGGCCGCGGGGAGATTTCCTACAATGAGCAGTTCTTC; cdr3_aa: CASSFGGRGEISYNEQFF
clone_size: -; v_call: TRBV30; j_call: TRBJ1-2; d_call: TRBD1; cdr3_nt: TGTGCCTGGAGAAACTCAGGGGGGTATGGCTACACCTTC; cdr3_aa: CAWRNSGGYGYTF